This T cell receptor beta chain stems from a study of shared clonotypes between healthy human individuals. Every donor, a Caucasian adult, lived in Nashville, Tennessee. The CDR3 is 14 residues long. The junction had 4 bases not matched to a gene; V was cut back by 5 bases and J by 4 bases. Germline CDR1 is KGHSH and CDR2 is LQKENI. Researchers sequenced unsorted PBMC DNA using ten immunoSEQ deep assay plates. This table comes from immunoSEQ multiplex PCR, and its TCRdb copy is limited to in-frame clones, with some not included. The sample contains about 450,000 clones, around 79% of which appear only once.

This TCR was sampled from a woman in her forties in good health. Some clones in this sample may be carry-over from other donors' samples. Input material: PBMCs. This sequence joins TRBV18 and TRBJ2-1, with 8 bases lining up with TRBD2. The CDR3 is CASSSSGEYNEQFF. CDR3 in DNA: TGTGCCAGCTCAAGTAGCGGGGAATACAATGAGCAGTTCTTC. Drawing the rest from reference TRBV18 and TRBJ2-1, the complete variable domain is NAGVMQNPRHLVRRRGQEARLRCSPMKGHSHVYWYRQLPEEGLKFMVYLQKENIIDESGMPKERFSAEFPKEGPSILRIQQVVRGDSAAYFCASSSSGEYNEQFFGPGTRLTVL.